The source of this T cell receptor beta chain is a study of cytomegalovirus exposure and HLA in healthy donors. Study summary: Among over 300 genotyped donors, approximately 80% fell in the Caucasian-associated ancestry cluster.

The J segment lost 7 bases and the V segment lost 0 bases, leaving 6 bases of the junction unmatched. CDR1 and CDR2 from the germline V gene are MNHEY and SVGAGI. The CDR3 runs to 16 residues. On this clone: The antigen is unknown.

Study-wide points: In a later analysis, an Asian-associated ancestry cluster reportedly showed fewer N-insertions than the roughly 700-donor mean. Earlier results showed most TCR beta V segments being productive about 87% or about 30% of the time.

Primers for the PCR totalled 60 Vbeta and 13 Jbeta. The method was immunoSEQ multiplex PCR; TCRdb's version includes in-frame clones alone and lacks a portion of them. Of 150,000 to 200,000 clones in the sample, approximately 59% were seen once. This rearrangement joins TRBV6-5 to TRBJ1-4; TRBD1 aligns across 9 bases. The sample consisted of PBMCs. The clonotype was recovered from a man in his forties in good health and CMV-seronegative. The CDR3 is CASSYSSGTGTEKLFF. DNA for the CDR3: TGTGCCAGCAGTTACTCTTCCGGGACAGGGACTGAAAAACTGTTTTTT.